This T cell receptor beta chain was profiled in a study of cytomegalovirus exposure and HLA in healthy donors. Profiled with immunoSEQ multiplex PCR; TCRdb holds only in-frame clones, not every one. Found here are more than 300,000 clones, more than 80% of them singletons; the top ten hold under 0.9%. J lost 0 bases, V lost 9 bases, and 14 bases had no gene match. The germline CDR1 and CDR2 sequences are MDHEN and SYDVKM. The CDR3 extends over 20 amino acids. Sequencing was performed on PBMCs. The chain recombines TRBV28 with TRBJ2-1, with 16 nucleotides matching TRBD2. This sequence originates from a woman aged 18-29 years in good health and CMV-seronegative. The CDR3 region has the DNA TGTGCCAGTAGTAGTTTAGGGGGACTAGCGGGAGGGAGCTCCTACAATGAGCAGTTCTTC. Its translation: CASSSLGGLAGGSSYNEQFF.